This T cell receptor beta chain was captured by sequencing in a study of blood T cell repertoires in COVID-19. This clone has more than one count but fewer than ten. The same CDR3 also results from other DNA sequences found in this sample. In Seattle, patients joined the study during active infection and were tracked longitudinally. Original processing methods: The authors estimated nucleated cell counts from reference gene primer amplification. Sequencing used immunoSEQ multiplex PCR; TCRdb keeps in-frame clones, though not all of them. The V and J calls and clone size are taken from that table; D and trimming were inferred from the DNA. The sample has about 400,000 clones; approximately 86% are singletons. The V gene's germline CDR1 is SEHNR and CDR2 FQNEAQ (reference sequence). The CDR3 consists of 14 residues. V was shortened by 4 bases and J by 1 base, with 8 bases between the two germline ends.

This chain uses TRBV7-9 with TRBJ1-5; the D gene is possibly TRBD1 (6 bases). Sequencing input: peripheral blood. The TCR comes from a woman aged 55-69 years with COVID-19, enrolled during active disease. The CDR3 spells CASSSQGSNQPQHF. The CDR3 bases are TGTGCCAGCAGCTCACAGGGAAGCAATCAGCCCCAGCATTTT.